One and the same sample provided the 30 T cell receptor beta chains below, sequenced in a study of blood T cell repertoires in COVID-19. Only in-frame clones appear in the TCRdb table, and some are missing; sequencing was by immunoSEQ multiplex PCR. The data contain roughly 250,000 clones, 75% to 90% of them singletons. What was sequenced was PBMCs or T cells enriched from blood (not recorded which). The origin of the receptors is a woman in her 30s with acute COVID-19.

The chain employs TRBV13 and TRBJ2-7, with 9 bases aligning to TRBD2. This CDR3 is built from 16 residues. V dropped 1 base and J dropped 6; count of bases not matched to a gene: 10. Germline CDR1 and CDR2: PRHDT and FYEKMQ (reference sequence). The CDR3 sequence is CASSLVRAGGFGEQYF. CDR3 bases: TGTGCCAGCAGCTTAGTCCGAGCGGGAGGATTCGGCGAGCAGTACTTC.

The V call is TRBV7-6, the J call TRBJ1-4; no definite D call. In germline, CDR1 is SGHVS, CDR2 FNYEAQ. V lost 3 bases and J lost 6, with 5 bases in between. The CDR3 sequence is 12 residues long. This chain's CDR3 is CASSFSDEKLFF. DNA of the CDR3: TGTGCCAGCAGCTTTTCTGATGAAAAACTGTTTTTT.

V usage is TRBV14 and J usage is TRBJ2-4; tentative D call: TRBD1 (7 bases). Germline CDR1 reads SGHDN; CDR2 reads FVKESK. The length of the CDR3 is 17 residues. Trimming left V 4 bases short and J 8 bases short, with 24 bases between. The CDR3 protein is CASSRRGSEGARDIQYF. CDR3 sequence (DNA): TGTGCCAGCAGCCGAAGGGGGTCGGAGGGGGCGAGGGACATTCAGTACTTC. The full variable domain, its missing parts supplied by reference TRBV14 and TRBJ2-4, is EAGVTQFPSHSVIEKGQTVTLRCDPISGHDNLYWYRRVMGKEIKFLLHFVKESKQDESGMPNNRFLAERTGGTYSTLKVQPAELEDSGVYFCASSRRGSEGARDIQYFGAGTRLSVL.

V gene TRBV11-2 combines with J gene TRBJ2-7; 10 bases are a match to TRBD2. V was pared by 8 bases and J by 3 bases, with 7 bases of the junction left unmatched. The CDR3 extends over 14 amino acids. Germline CDR1 and CDR2: SGHAT and FQNNGV. The CDR3 DNA is TGTGCCAGCGGAGCTAGCGGGAGCCGCTACGAGCAGTACTTC. Protein sequence: CASGASGSRYEQYF. The variable domain in full, with the rest retrieved from reference TRBV11-2 and TRBJ2-7, is EAGVAQSPRYKIIEKRQSVAFWCNPISGHATLYWYQQILGQGPKLLIQFQNNGVVDDSQLPKDRFSAERLKGVDSTLKIQPAKLEDSAVYLCASGASGSRYEQYFGPGTRLTVT.

This clone was detected a few times. The rearrangement joins TRBV28 to TRBJ2-7, with 8 bases identical to TRBD2. Germline V gene lookup returns CDR1 MDHEN and CDR2 SYDVKM. V was clipped by 0 bases and J by 3 bases; unmatched bases: 4. The CDR3 has 15 residues. The CDR3 DNA reads TGTGCCAGCAGTTTATGGAGCGGGGGCAACTACGAGCAGTACTTC. Its translation: CASSLWSGGNYEQYF.

This chain uses TRBV2 with TRBJ2-7; tentative D call: TRBD1 (5 bases). V lost 3 bases, J lost 4 bases, and 10 bases lay in between. Germline assignment: CDR1 SNHLY and CDR2 FYNNEI. This CDR3 region has 13 residues. CDR3 sequence (DNA): TGTGCCAGCAGTGACAGGGCAGTGTACGAGCAGTACTTC. This encodes CASSDRAVYEQYF.

The chain has TRBV11-2 and TRBJ2-5; D is perhaps TRBD2 (5 bases). Germline lookup yields CDR1 SGHAT and CDR2 FQNNGV. The CDR3 has 14 amino acids. V shed 5 bases and J shed 2 bases, with 12 bases lying between them. The chain's CDR3 is CASSPRTGQETQYF. DNA for the CDR3: TGTGCCAGCAGCCCTAGGACGGGGCAAGAGACCCAGTACTTC.

Note on this clone: At one of its ends the junction is not consistent with the germline gene, which may arise from a read error. This chain joins TRBV7-7 and TRBJ2-5; D is possibly TRBD2 (5 bases). There are 12 residues in the CDR3. Looked up from germline, CDR1 is SSHAT and CDR2 is FNYEAQ (reference sequence). CDR3 in DNA: TGTGCTAGCAGCTTAAGCGGAGAGACCCAGTACTTC. It is translated as CASSLSGETQYF.

This clone was detected a few times. The CDR3 spells CASSLEGLNNQPQHF. CDR3 bases: TGTGCCAGCAGCTTGGAAGGACTGAACAATCAGCCCCAGCATTTT. The chain is built from TRBV5-8 and TRBJ1-5; D unclear. Between the trimmed V and J ends, which lost 0 bases and 3 bases, there was a span of 10 bases. The CDR3 runs to 15 residues. Germline values: CDR1 SGHTS, CDR2 YDEGEE.

The V gene is TRBV7-3, the J gene TRBJ2-3; D unclear. CDR1 is SGHTA, CDR2 FQGTGA, per germline. The V end was cut by 5 bases, the J end by 0 bases, with 9 bases between. The length of the CDR3 is 14 residues. The CDR3 sequence: CASSLDFSTDTQYF. For the CDR3, the DNA is TGTGCCAGCAGCCTCGACTTCAGCACAGATACGCAGTATTTT.

The J gene is TRBJ2-3, the V gene TRBV28; 10 bases agree with TRBD2. Trimming removed 6 bases from V and 4 bases from J; junction bases left unmatched: 7. Germline V gene lookup returns CDR1 MDHEN and CDR2 SYDVKM. This CDR3 has 15 amino acids. CDR3 sequence: CASSSPSGGADTQYF. Here the CDR3 DNA reads TGTGCCAGCAGCTCCCCCAGCGGGGGGGCAGATACGCAGTATTTT.

The rearrangement links TRBV7-8 to TRBJ2-5; no clear D. The germline V gene has CDR1 SGHVS and CDR2 FQNEAQ. The CDR3 sequence is 12 residues long. V was shortened by 5 bases and J by 2 bases, with 6 bases between the two germline ends. In DNA, the CDR3 is TGTGCCAGCAGCCCCAATCAAGAGACCCAGTACTTC. Its protein product is CASSPNQETQYF.

The rearrangement links TRBV7-2 to TRBJ2-3, with 11 bases that match TRBD2. Germline trimming cut 7 bases from V and 0 bases from J; bases unmatched to any gene: 12. This CDR3 is built from 18 residues. Germline V CDR1 and CDR2: SGHTA, FQGNSA. CDR3 in DNA: TGTGCCAGCACCTGGGGGCTAGCGGGAGGCTCCAGCACAGATACGCAGTATTTT. This gives the protein CASTWGLAGGSSTDTQYF.

The chain combines TRBV2 with TRBJ1-1; D is undetermined. This CDR3 has 11 residues. The germline V gene encodes CDR1 SNHLY and CDR2 FYNNEI. V lost 3 bases to trimming and J lost 7 bases, with 6 bases between them. The CDR3 spells CASSERSEAFF. CDR3 nucleotides: TGTGCCAGCAGTGAGAGGAGTGAAGCTTTCTTT.

CDR3 sequence reads: CASKEAGAGDTQYF. In DNA, the CDR3 is TGCGCCAGCAAAGAGGCGGGAGCTGGGGATACGCAGTATTTT. V and J are TRBV10-2 and TRBJ2-3; 7 positions match TRBD2. J was trimmed by 6 bases and V by 7 bases; bases with no gene match: 10. CDR1 and CDR2 (germline): WSHSY, SAAADI. This CDR3 has 14 residues.

Concerning this clone: This CDR3 is also generated by other DNA sequences in the sample. This chain joins TRBV30 and TRBJ2-7, with 7 bases aligning to TRBD2. Germline CDR1 and CDR2: GTSNPN and SVGIG (reference sequence). This CDR3 is 14 amino acids long. V shed 0 bases, J shed 0 bases, and the junction held 2 bases outside the gene matches. In DNA form, the CDR3 reads TGTGCCTGGAGTGTGGGGGGGGTCTCCTACGAGCAGTACTTC. It is translated as CAWSVGGVSYEQYF.

V is TRBV6-1 and J is TRBJ1-5, with 7 bases fitting TRBD1. Germline V gene lookup returns CDR1 MNHNS and CDR2 SASEGT. Germline trimming cut 1 base from V and 3 bases from J; bases unmatched to any gene: 9. The CDR3 totals 17 residues. In DNA form, the CDR3 reads TGTGCCAGCAGTGAAGATCACCGGGACAGCTCCAATCAGCCCCAGCATTTT. Translation: CASSEDHRDSSNQPQHF.

The V call is TRBV28, the J call TRBJ2-1, with D hard to call. Per germline, CDR1 MDHEN and CDR2 SYDVKM. This CDR3 is 15 amino acids long. V lost 2 bases and J lost 4, with 12 bases in between. The CDR3 here is CASSLELGFYNEQFF. The CDR3 region has the DNA TGTGCCAGCAGTTTAGAACTCGGTTTTTACAATGAGCAGTTCTTC.

The chain uses TRBV5-1 and TRBJ1-4; D gene ambiguous. The CDR3 is made up of 13 amino acids. V was cut by 0 bases and J by 11 bases, with 11 bases left in between. Germline CDR1 and CDR2: SGHRS and YFSETQ. CDR3 coding DNA: TGCGCCAGCAGCTTGGACGGTTCACAGAAACTGTTTTTT. Its protein is CASSLDGSQKLFF.

The chain employs TRBV6-4 and TRBJ1-6, with a weak D call TRBD1 (6 bases). Germline V lookup: CDR1 MRHNA, CDR2 SNTAGT. The CDR3 is 13 amino acids. Trimming removed 5 bases from V and 7 bases from J, with 9 bases in between. For the CDR3, the DNA is TGTGCCAGCAGTACAGGGTGGAATTCACCCCTCCACTTT. Its translation is CASSTGWNSPLHF.

This chain links TRBV9 with TRBJ1-6, with a tentative D call TRBD1 (5 bases). The CDR3 has 15 residues. Trimming removed 3 bases at V and 5 bases at J, with 12 bases between. Per the germline V gene, CDR1 is SGDLS and CDR2 is YYNGEE. CDR3 protein: CASSGTKGNNSPLHF. In DNA, the CDR3 is TGTGCCAGCAGCGGGACAAAGGGAAATAATTCACCCCTCCACTTT. Supplemented by reference TRBV9 and TRBJ1-6, the full variable domain reads DSGVTQTPKHLITATGQRVTLRCSPRSGDLSVYWYQQSLDQGLQFLIQYYNGEERAKGNILERFSAQQFPDLHSELNLSSLELGDSALYFCASSGTKGNNSPLHFGNGTRLTVT.

This clone has only one observation. The chain links TRBV28 to TRBJ2-3, with 10 nucleotides matching TRBD2. CDR3 length: 17 amino acids. The junction had 8 bases not matched to a gene; V was cut back by 3 bases and J by 2 bases. Germline lookup yields CDR1 MDHEN and CDR2 SYDVKM. The CDR3 nucleotides are TGTGCCAGCAGTTTCGGGGCTAGCGGGGGCCTCACAGATACGCAGTATTTT. Translating it yields CASSFGASGGLTDTQYF.

This chain joins TRBV28 and TRBJ2-5; 7 bases align to TRBD1. CDR1 and CDR2 (germline): MDHEN, SYDVKM. There are 13 residues in the CDR3. V lost 4 bases and J lost 4; bases outside the gene matches: 3. Here the CDR3 DNA reads TGTGCCAGCAGTTCGGGACAGCTAGAGACCCAGTACTTC. Translated: CASSSGQLETQYF.

This chain connects TRBV5-1 to TRBJ1-4; the D is unclear. V lost 2 bases and J 0 bases, leaving 8 bases between the germline ends. Germline V gene sequence: CDR1 SGHRS, CDR2 YFSETQ. This CDR3 is built from 15 residues. The CDR3, as DNA: TGCGCCAGCAGCTTTTCGAGGGCAACTAATGAAAAACTGTTTTTT. The encoded protein is CASSFSRATNEKLFF. The full variable domain, in which reference TRBV5-1 and TRBJ1-4 provide the parts outside the CDR3, is KAGVTQTPRYLIKTRGQQVTLSCSPISGHRSVSWYQQTPGQGLQFLFEYFSETQRNKGNFPGRFSGRQFSNSRSEMNVSTLELGDSALYLCASSFSRATNEKLFFGSGTQLSVL.

The CDR3 bases are TGTGCCACCAGTCCTGGGGCAGGCCAAGAGACCCAGTACTTC. Translation: CATSPGAGQETQYF. The chain carries TRBV15 and TRBJ2-5, with a tentative D call TRBD1 (5 bases). Germline lookup yields CDR1 LNHNV and CDR2 YYDKDF (reference sequence). V was cut by 6 bases and J by 1 base, with 12 bases left in between. CDR3 size: 14 residues. Full variable domain (outside the CDR3, taken from reference TRBV15 and TRBJ2-5): DAMVIQNPRYQVTQFGKPVTLSCSQTLNHNVMYWYQQKSSQAPKLLFHYYDKDFNNEADTPDNFQSRRPNTSFCFLDIRSPGLGDTAMYLCATSPGAGQETQYFGPGTRLLVL.

This clone was found once. The rearrangement joins TRBV4-2 to TRBJ1-3; D remains unclear. V was shortened by 0 bases and J by 8 bases, with 17 bases between the two germline ends. The CDR3 loop spans 16 amino acids. Germline values: CDR1 LGHNA, CDR2 YNFKEQ. The DNA of the CDR3 is TGTGCCAGCAGCCAAGAAGACACGAGTCGCGGGGACACCATATATTTT. Its protein product is CASSQEDTSRGDTIYF.

CDR3 protein: CASSFLAGASDTQYF. The CDR3 nucleotides are TGTGCCAGCAGTTTTCTAGCGGGAGCATCAGATACGCAGTATTTT. V gene TRBV7-3 combines with J gene TRBJ2-3, with 10 positions matching TRBD2. The trim removed 6 bases at V and 4 bases at J, leaving 7 bases unmatched. CDR1 is SGHTA, CDR2 FQGTGA, per germline. This CDR3 has 15 amino acids.

J is TRBJ1-4 and V is TRBV6-6, with a tentative D call TRBD1 (6 bases). The CDR3 runs to 20 residues. Trimming stripped 5 bases from V and 0 bases from J, with 25 bases between. Looked up from germline, CDR1 is MNHNY and CDR2 is SVGAGI (reference sequence). Written as DNA, the CDR3 is TGTGCCAGCAGTCACACCCCCCGGACAGCAAGGGCTGCAACTAATGAAAAACTGTTTTTT. Translated, it gives CASSHTPRTARAATNEKLFF.

The V gene is TRBV6-5, the J gene TRBJ2-7; TRBD2 is a possible D gene (5 bases). Per the germline V gene, CDR1 is MNHEY and CDR2 is SVGAGI. The ends were cut back, 5 bases at V and 5 bases at J, with 16 bases in the middle. The CDR3 is made up of 14 amino acids. The CDR3 is CASSHLRGEDEQYF. CDR3 in DNA: TGTGCCAGCAGTCACCTCCGGGGAGAGGACGAGCAGTACTTC.

This chain joins TRBV7-2 and TRBJ1-2; TRBD1 agrees at 9 bases. Trimming removed 1 base from V and 10 bases from J; junction bases left unmatched: 10. The CDR3 length is 15 residues. Germline V gene sequence: CDR1 SGHTA, CDR2 FQGNSA. CDR3 protein: CASSLVAAGTGNYTF. The CDR3 region has the DNA TGTGCCAGCAGCTTAGTAGCCGCCGGGACAGGGAACTACACCTTC.